Listed here are 10 T cell receptor beta chains from one sample, sequenced in a study of T cells in Graves' hyperthyroidism and ophthalmopathy. The investigators amplified TCR beta CDR3 regions from RNA transcripts. TCR CDR3 regions were first amplified by RT-PCR with HTBI primers. TCRdb re-called the multiplex PCR reads through MiXCR, storing one row per CDR3 protein. The table includes about 400,000 distinct CDR3 sequences, about a sixth detected once. Material: blood. The receptors originated from a young woman with Graves' hyperthyroidism.

V is TRBV2 and J is TRBJ1-2; TRBD1 agrees at 8 bases. The ends lost 6 bases at V and 4 bases at J; junction bases unmatched: 16. The CDR3 is 17 amino acids. CDR1 and CDR2 from the germline V gene are SNHLY and FYNNEI. CDR3 in amino acids: CASSLPDGQGPTYGYTF. CDR3 in DNA: TGTGCCAGCAGCCTACCAGACGGACAGGGCCCGACCTATGGCTACACCTTC.

The V call is TRBV2, the J call TRBJ1-4; D remains ambiguous. Per the germline V gene, CDR1 is SNHLY and CDR2 is FYNNEI. V lost 3 bases and J 7 bases, leaving 15 bases between the germline ends. This CDR3 is built from 15 residues. CDR3 coding DNA: TGTGCCAGCAGTGAGTGGGTTCGAGATGGTGAAAAACTGTTTTTT. As protein: CASSEWVRDGEKLFF.

Note on this clonotype: One end of the junction fails to match germline, which may point to a read error. The chain employs TRBV4-1 and TRBJ2-1; the D is unclear. The CDR3 loop spans 15 amino acids. The germline V gene encodes CDR1 MGHRA and CDR2 YSYEKL. The CDR3 nucleotides read TGTGCCAGCAGCCGAGATCTTATTGCGTACAATGAGCAGTTCTTC. Translation gives CASSRDLIAYNEQFF.

This clonotype was counted at least ten times. The rearrangement links TRBV4-2 to TRBJ2-1, with 10 bases aligning to TRBD2. The V gene end was trimmed by 5 bases and the J gene end by 3 bases; junction bases not matched to a gene: 7. Germline V CDR1 and CDR2: LGHNA, YNFKEQ. This CDR3 contains 16 residues. In DNA form, the CDR3 reads TGTGCCAGCAGCACCCAGCGGGGGGGAAACTACAATGAGCAGTTCTTC. This gives the protein CASSTQRGGNYNEQFF.

The chain carries TRBV20-1 and TRBJ1-5; D gene unclear. The germline CDR1 and CDR2 sequences are DFQATT and SNEGSKA (reference sequence). The CDR3 has 14 amino acids. V was trimmed by 5 bases and J by 2 bases, leaving 13 bases between them. The CDR3 protein is CSARGRQGNQPQHF. In DNA, the CDR3 is TGCAGTGCTCGGGGAAGGCAGGGCAATCAGCCCCAGCATTTT.

J is TRBJ1-4 and V is TRBV7-2; 7 bases are shared with TRBD1. Per the germline V gene, CDR1 is SGHTA and CDR2 is FQGNSA. The J segment lost 8 bases and the V segment lost 3 bases, leaving 6 bases of the junction unmatched. This CDR3 has 14 amino acids. The CDR3 nucleotides are TGTGCCAGCAGCTTTTCAGGGGGAAGCGAAAAACTGTTTTTT. This sequence encodes CASSFSGGSEKLFF.

This clonotype showed up many times. The chain employs TRBV27 and TRBJ2-1; 9 bases are a match to TRBD1. In germline, CDR1 is MNHEY, CDR2 SMNVEV (reference sequence). The junction had 14 bases not matched to a gene; V was cut back by 1 base and J by 4 bases. The CDR3 extends over 19 amino acids. The CDR3 nucleotides are TGTGCCAGCAGTTTATGGTCGGACAGGGGAAGGATCTTGTACAATGAGCAGTTCTTC. It specifies CASSLWSDRGRILYNEQFF.

This clonotype was seen only a few times. The chain combines TRBV15 with TRBJ1-5; TRBD1 matches 8 bases. This CDR3 region has 17 residues. J gave up 7 bases and V 1 base, and 12 bases lay outside the gene matches. CDR1 LNHNV and CDR2 YYDKDF come from the germline V gene (reference sequence). The CDR3 reads CATSRGDRGVFRQPQHF. DNA for the CDR3: TGTGCCACCAGCAGAGGCGACAGGGGTGTTTTTCGACAGCCCCAGCATTTT.

V is TRBV6-1 and J is TRBJ1-6; TRBD1 agrees at 8 bases. The V and J ends lost 5 bases and 9 bases, in that order; junction bases with no gene match: 12. The CDR3 length is 16 residues. The germline V gene has CDR1 MNHNS and CDR2 SASEGT. The DNA of the CDR3 is TGTGCCAGCAGTTTTTCGGGACAGGTCTCAAGTTCACCCCTCCACTTT. Translation gives CASSFSGQVSSSPLHF.

This clonotype showed up many times. This rearrangement joins TRBV29-1 to TRBJ2-1; tentative D call: TRBD2 (5 bases). Germline-derived CDR1 and CDR2 are SQVTM and ANQGSEA. V lost 2 bases to trimming and J lost 10 bases, with 18 bases between them. The CDR3 is 14 residues long. The CDR3 nucleotides read TGCAGCGTTGAATCAGCGGACCTGTTGGTGGAGCAGTTCTTC. This translates into CSVESADLLVEQFF.